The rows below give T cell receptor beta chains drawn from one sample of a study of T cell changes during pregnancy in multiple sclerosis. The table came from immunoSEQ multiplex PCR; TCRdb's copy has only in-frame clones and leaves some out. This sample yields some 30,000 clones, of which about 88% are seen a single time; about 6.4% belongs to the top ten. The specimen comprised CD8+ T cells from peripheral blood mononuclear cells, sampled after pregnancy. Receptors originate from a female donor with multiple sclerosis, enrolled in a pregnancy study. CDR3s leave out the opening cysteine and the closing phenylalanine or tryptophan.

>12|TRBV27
ASSSGQTTDTQY
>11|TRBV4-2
ASSQDGGPPQH
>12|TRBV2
ASRWVTSVEEQY
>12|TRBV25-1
ASSEHSNTDTQY
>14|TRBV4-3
ASSQDRAGGPYEQY
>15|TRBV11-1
ASSYEFRGLPNNEQF
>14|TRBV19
ASKRSWQGPTDTQY
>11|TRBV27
ASSRGSSYEQY
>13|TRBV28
ASSFTEGKTGELF
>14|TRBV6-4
ASSDSAGGPTDTQY
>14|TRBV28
ASSFPTDRGWGTQY
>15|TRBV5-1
ASSLETSAVGTDTQY
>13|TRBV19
ASSIPGTENTEAF
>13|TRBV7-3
ASSLYNSRTDTQY
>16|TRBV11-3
ASSLGTSLESSNQPQH
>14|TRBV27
ASGGAASEYNYGYT
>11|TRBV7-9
ATQEGYNQPQH
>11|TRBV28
ASSFVSSYEQY
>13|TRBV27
ASSWGLAGYNEQF
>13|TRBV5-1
ASTPTGGAFYEQY
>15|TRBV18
ASSTDRGPFSGNTIY
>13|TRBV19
ASSKGQRGNQPQH
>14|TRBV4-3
ASSQDRGGSNEKLF
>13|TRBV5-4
ASSWGTSGLYEQY
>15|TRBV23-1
ASSRLAGAGANYGYT
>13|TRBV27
ASSWGLGSYNEQF